This TCR beta chain emerged from a study of blood T cell repertoires in COVID-19. Across the study: Acute and convalescent COVID-19 samples came from the United States, Italy and Spain. Sources were T cells, B-cell-depleted T cells, or PBMCs; the material itself was cDNA or gDNA.

The authors' processing: Nucleated cell number was recorded as an estimate derived from reference gene primer amplification. Clones were sequenced by immunoSEQ multiplex PCR, and TCRdb holds only the in-frame ones, with some missing. V and J calls and clone size are copied from that table; D and trimming were computed from the DNA. The table includes about 320,000 clones, 75% to 90% detected once. The age range of participants was about 18 to 95 years, with residence in about 25 US areas. From germline, CDR1 is MNHNS and CDR2 SASEGT. V gave up 1 base and J gave up 2 bases; unmatched junction bases: 2. CDR3 length equals 15 residues.

The receptor's source is a woman younger than 45 who had been exposed to COVID-19. The J gene is TRBJ1-1, the V gene TRBV6-1, with TRBD1 matching 9 bases. Sequencing input: PBMCs or T cells enriched from blood (not recorded which). CDR3: CASSEGTGVNTEAFF. CDR3 coding DNA: TGTGCCAGCAGTGAAGGGACAGGGGTTAACACTGAAGCTTTCTTT.